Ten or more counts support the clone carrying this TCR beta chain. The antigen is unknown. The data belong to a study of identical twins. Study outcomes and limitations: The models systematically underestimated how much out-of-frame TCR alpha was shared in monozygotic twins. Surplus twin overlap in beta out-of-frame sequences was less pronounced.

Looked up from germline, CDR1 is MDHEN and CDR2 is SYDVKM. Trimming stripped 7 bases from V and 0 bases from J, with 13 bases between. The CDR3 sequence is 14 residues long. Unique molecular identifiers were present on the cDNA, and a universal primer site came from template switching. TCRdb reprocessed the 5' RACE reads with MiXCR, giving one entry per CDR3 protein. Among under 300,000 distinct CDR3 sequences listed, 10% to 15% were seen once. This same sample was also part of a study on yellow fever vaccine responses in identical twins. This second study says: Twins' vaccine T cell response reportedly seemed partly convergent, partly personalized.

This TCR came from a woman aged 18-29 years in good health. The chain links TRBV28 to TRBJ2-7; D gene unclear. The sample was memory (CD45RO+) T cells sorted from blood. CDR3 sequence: CASKSLDGSYEQYF. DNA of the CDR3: TGTGCCAGCAAAAGTTTGGACGGCTCCTACGAGCAGTACTTC.